The rows below give T cell receptor beta chains drawn from one sample of a study of Ad26.COV2.S vaccination and SARS-CoV-2 variants. Profiled with immunoSEQ multiplex PCR; TCRdb holds only in-frame clones, not every one. The profile shows some 500,000 clones, 89% of them singletons. The material was peripheral blood, obtained in a trial of Ad26.COV2.S vaccine versus placebo. These receptors were obtained from a person aged 18-65 years who received the Ad26.COV2.S COVID-19 vaccine or a placebo. CDR3s include the opening cysteine and the closing phenylalanine or tryptophan. A D gene is named only where the DNA matches it firmly. Size tells how often a clone was seen (once, few, many) or the class of an expanded clone, and some rows leave it out.

clone_size	j_call	v_call	d_call	cdr3_nt	cdr3_aa
once	TRBJ1-1	TRBV4-3	.	TGCGCCAGCAGCCAAGGAAGAAACACTGAAGCTTTCTTT	CASSQGRNTEAFF
.	TRBJ1-6	TRBV11-2	.	TGTGCCAGCAGCTTAGATGGACTCAATTCACCCCTCCACTTT	CASSLDGLNSPLHF
.	TRBJ2-5	TRBV7-2	TRBD2	TGTGCCAGCAGCTTGGCGGGAGTTGAAGAGACCCAGTACTTC	CASSLAGVEETQYF
.	TRBJ2-3	TRBV4-1	.	TGCGCCAGCAGCCTCAAGGCCCTAGAGGCAGATACGCAGTATTTT	CASSLKALEADTQYF
.	TRBJ2-7	TRBV6-1	.	TGTGCCAGCAGTGAAGGTGGGGGCCCCTACGAGCAGTACTTC	CASSEGGGPYEQYF
.	TRBJ2-5	TRBV7-9	.	TGTGCCAGCATCAATTTGACAGTTGAGGAGACCCAGTACTTC	CASINLTVEETQYF
.	TRBJ2-5	TRBV2	.	TGTGCCAGCACCGACAGGACTGGACGGGCGGAGACCCAGTACTTC	CASTDRTGRAETQYF
.	TRBJ2-3	TRBV7-2	TRBD1	TGTGCCAGCAGCTACCTCCGGGCAGGGGGAGATACGCAGTATTTT	CASSYLRAGGDTQYF
.	TRBJ2-7	TRBV6-2/TRBV6-3	TRBD1	TGTGCCAGCAGTTTCGGCCGGGACAGGCAAACCTACGAGCAGTACTTC	CASSFGRDRQTYEQYF
.	TRBJ1-1	TRBV7-9	TRBD1	TGTGCCAGCAGCCCACTGACAGGGCGGGGGAACACTGAAGCTTTCTTT	CASSPLTGRGNTEAFF
once	TRBJ1-3	TRBV5-1	.	TGCGCCAGCAGCTATCAGGGTTCAGGAAACACCATATATTTT	CASSYQGSGNTIYF
.	TRBJ2-5	TRBV5-1	TRBD1	TGCGCCAGCAGCCCCCAGGGGGCCAAGACCCAGTACTTC	CASSPQGAKTQYF
.	TRBJ1-4	TRBV3-1/TRBV3-2	.	TGTGCCAGCAGCCAAGATAGTAGTGAAAAACTGTTTTTT	CASSQDSSEKLFF
.	TRBJ2-7	TRBV7-2	.	TGTGCCAGCAGCTTAGGGTCAGCCTCCTTCTACGAGCAGTACTTC	CASSLGSASFYEQYF
.	TRBJ1-2	TRBV14	.	TGTGCCAGCAGCCAAGGATGGGGGGTAGGCGGCTACACCTTC	CASSQGWGVGGYTF
once	TRBJ2-1	TRBV24-1	.	TGTGCCACCAGTGATCTTCCCCGGGACTCCAATGAGCAGTTCTTC	CATSDLPRDSNEQFF
.	TRBJ1-5	TRBV9	.	TGTGCCAGCAGCGCTGACCCGGGAGGGGGTCAGCCCCAGCATTTT	CASSADPGGGQPQHF
.	TRBJ2-2	TRBV7-9	TRBD2	TGTGCCAGCACCCCGGGACTAGCGGGGACCGGGGAGCTGTTTTTT	CASTPGLAGTGELFF
.	TRBJ2-2	TRBV27	.	TGTGCCAGCAGTTTAAGTAGCTCGAACACCGGGGAGCTGTTTTTT	CASSLSSSNTGELFF
.	TRBJ1-5	TRBV4-3	.	TGCGCCAGCAGCCAAGATCCGAGGGGAAGGGGCAATCAGCCCCAGCATTTT	CASSQDPRGRGNQPQHF
.	TRBJ2-7	TRBV11-1	.	TGTGCCAGCAGCTTCGGGCTAGCGTACGAGCAGTACTTC	CASSFGLAYEQYF
.	TRBJ1-5	TRBV28	.	TGTGCCAGCAGTTTATTGGGGCCGGGGCATCAGCCCCAGCATTTT	CASSLLGPGHQPQHF
.	TRBJ1-5	TRBV28	.	TGTGCCAGCACTCCCGGGGCAGCAACGGGCAATCAGCCCCAGCATTTT	CASTPGAATGNQPQHF
once	TRBJ2-1	TRBV2	.	TGTGCCAGCAGTGAACAGGGCATCGGGGATGAGCAGTTCTTC	CASSEQGIGDEQFF
.	TRBJ2-1	TRBV5-1	.	TGCGCCAGCAGCTCGGACTCCTACAATGAGCAGTTCTTC	CASSSDSYNEQFF
.	TRBJ2-5	TRBV7-8	TRBD1	TGTGCCAGCAGCTTAGGCTACAGGGGGCGGTCAGGAGAGACCCAGTACTTC	CASSLGYRGRSGETQYF
.	TRBJ2-7	TRBV6-5	.	TGTGCCAGCAGCGTCGATAGGGAAGGGTCCTACGAGCAGTACTTC	CASSVDREGSYEQYF
few	TRBJ1-5	TRBV6-5	.	TGTGCCAGCAGTTTTGACAGTACCGGCAATCAGCCCCAGCATTTT	CASSFDSTGNQPQHF
.	TRBJ1-1	TRBV18	.	TGTGCCAGCTCATTTACAGGATTCACTGAAGCTTTCTTT	CASSFTGFTEAFF
.	TRBJ1-6	TRBV18	.	TGTGCCAGCTCACCCCTCGCGCAGGCCTATAATTCACCCCTCCACTTT	CASSPLAQAYNSPLHF
few	TRBJ1-3	TRBV6-6	.	TGTGCCAGCAGTCCCCTCAATGGGGACTCTGGAAACACCATATATTTT	CASSPLNGDSGNTIYF